Here is one T cell receptor beta chain with its context. This specimen comes from a study of OX40 agonist ivuxolimab in advanced cancers. Study details: The drug used for patients, ivuxolimab, was an agonistic anti-OX40 (CD134) antibody. Around 40% of patients had received prior checkpoint inhibitor therapy.

Germline trimming cut 4 bases from V and 1 base from J; bases unmatched to any gene: 4. The CDR3 covers 15 residues. Germline V gene sequence: CDR1 SGHRS, CDR2 YFSETQ. The method was immunoSEQ multiplex PCR; TCRdb's version includes in-frame clones alone and lacks a portion of them. In the table there are roughly 63,000 clones, roughly 89% of which are singletons. The receptor was isolated from an adult with an advanced solid tumor such as melanoma, head and neck, liver or kidney cancer. The gene calls are TRBV5-1 and TRBJ2-7; TRBD1 matches 11 bases. This material consisted of CD4+ or CD8+ T cells sorted from blood, taken in a trial of the OX40 agonist ivuxolimab. The CDR3 nucleotides are TGCGCCAGCAGCCGTGGACAGGGGGCTTCCTACGAGCAGTACTTC. Translated, it gives CASSRGQGASYEQYF.